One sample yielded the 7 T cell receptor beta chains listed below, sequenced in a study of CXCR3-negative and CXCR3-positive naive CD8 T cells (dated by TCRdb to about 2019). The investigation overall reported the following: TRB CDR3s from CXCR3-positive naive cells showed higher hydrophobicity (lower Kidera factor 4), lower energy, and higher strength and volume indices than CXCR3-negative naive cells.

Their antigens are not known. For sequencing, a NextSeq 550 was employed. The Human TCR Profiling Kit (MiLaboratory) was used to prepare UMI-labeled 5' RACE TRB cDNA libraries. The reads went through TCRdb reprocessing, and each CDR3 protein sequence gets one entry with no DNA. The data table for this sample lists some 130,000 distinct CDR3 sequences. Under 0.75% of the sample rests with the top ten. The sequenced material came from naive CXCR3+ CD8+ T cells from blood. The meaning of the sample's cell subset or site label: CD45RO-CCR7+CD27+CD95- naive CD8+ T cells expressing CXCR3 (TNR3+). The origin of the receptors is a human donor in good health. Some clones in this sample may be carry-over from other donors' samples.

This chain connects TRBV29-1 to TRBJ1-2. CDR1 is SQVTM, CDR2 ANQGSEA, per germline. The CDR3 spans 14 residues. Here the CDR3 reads CSVEGEEASYGYTF.

CDR3 residues: CASGLTGSSDGYTF. The chain links TRBV12-5 to TRBJ1-2; absent DNA, TCRdb's TRBD1 call cannot be checked. Per germline, CDR1 LGHNT and CDR2 FRNRAP. This CDR3 is built from 14 residues.

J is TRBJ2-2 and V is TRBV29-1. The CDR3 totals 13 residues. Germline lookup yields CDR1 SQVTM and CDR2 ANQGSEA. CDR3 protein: CSVWMPNTGELFF.

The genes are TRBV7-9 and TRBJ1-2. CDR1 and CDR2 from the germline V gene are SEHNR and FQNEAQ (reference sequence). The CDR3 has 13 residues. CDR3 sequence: CASSSPSFYGYTF.

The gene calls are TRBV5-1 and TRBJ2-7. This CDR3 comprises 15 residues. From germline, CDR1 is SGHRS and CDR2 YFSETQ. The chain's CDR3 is CASSWGLGEPYEQYF.

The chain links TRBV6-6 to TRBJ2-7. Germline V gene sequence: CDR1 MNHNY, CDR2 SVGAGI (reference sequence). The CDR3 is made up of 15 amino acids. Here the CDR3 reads CASSYSREGSYEQYF.

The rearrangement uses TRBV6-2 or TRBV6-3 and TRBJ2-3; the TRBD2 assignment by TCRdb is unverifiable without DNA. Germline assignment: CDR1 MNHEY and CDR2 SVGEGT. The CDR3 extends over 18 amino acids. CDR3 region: CASSSGLAGGPDTDTQYF.